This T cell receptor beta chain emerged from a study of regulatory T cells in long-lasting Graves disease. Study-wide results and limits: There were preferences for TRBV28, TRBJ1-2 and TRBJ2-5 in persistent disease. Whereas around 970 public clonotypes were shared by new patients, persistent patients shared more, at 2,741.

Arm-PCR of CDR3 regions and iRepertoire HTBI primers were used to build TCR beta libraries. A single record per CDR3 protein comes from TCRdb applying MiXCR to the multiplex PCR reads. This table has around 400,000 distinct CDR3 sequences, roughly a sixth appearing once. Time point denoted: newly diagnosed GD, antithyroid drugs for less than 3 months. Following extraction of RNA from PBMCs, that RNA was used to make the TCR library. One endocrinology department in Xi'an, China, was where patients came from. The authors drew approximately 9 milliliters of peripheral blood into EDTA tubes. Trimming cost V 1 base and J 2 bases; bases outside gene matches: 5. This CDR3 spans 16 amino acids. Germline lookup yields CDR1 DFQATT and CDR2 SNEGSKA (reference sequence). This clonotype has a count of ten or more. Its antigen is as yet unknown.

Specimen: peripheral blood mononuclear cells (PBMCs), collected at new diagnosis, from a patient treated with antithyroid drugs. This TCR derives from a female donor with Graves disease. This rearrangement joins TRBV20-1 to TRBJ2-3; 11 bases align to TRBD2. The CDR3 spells CSARGLLAGATDTQYF. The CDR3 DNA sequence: TGCAGTGCTAGAGGTTTACTAGCGGGAGCCACAGATACGCAGTATTTT.